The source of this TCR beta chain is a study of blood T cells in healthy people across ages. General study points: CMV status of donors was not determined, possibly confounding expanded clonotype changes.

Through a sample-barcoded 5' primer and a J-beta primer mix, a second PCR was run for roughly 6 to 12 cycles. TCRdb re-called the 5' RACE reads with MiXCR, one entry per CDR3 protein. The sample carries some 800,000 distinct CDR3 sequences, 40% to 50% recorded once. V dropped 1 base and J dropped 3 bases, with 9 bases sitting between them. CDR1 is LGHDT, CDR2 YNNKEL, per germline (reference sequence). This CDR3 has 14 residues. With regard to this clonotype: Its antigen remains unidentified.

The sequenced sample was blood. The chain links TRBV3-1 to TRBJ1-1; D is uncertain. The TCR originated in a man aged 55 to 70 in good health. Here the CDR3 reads CASSQGVKDTEAFF. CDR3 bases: TGTGCCAGCAGCCAAGGGGTAAAGGACACTGAAGCTTTCTTT.